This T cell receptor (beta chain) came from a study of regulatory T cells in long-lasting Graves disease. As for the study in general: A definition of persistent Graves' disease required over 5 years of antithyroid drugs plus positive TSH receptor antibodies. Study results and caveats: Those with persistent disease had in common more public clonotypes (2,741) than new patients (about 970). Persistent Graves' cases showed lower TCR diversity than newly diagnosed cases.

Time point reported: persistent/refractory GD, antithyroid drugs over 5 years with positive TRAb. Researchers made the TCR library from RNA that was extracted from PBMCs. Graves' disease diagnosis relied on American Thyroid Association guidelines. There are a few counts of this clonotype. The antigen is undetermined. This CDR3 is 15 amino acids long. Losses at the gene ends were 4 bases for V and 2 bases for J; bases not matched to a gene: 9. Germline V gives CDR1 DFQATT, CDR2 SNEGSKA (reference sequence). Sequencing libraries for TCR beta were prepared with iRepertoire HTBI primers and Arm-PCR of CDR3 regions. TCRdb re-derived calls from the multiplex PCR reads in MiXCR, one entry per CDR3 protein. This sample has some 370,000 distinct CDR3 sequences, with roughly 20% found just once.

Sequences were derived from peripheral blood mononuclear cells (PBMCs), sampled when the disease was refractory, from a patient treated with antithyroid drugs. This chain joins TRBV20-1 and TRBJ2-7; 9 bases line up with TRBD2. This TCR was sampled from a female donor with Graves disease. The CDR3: CSAKTLAGPTYEQYF. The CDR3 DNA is TGCAGTGCTAAAACTCTAGCGGGGCCGACCTACGAGCAGTACTTC.